Each of the 12 T cell receptor beta chains below was sequenced from the same sample in a study of identical twins. TCRdb reanalysed the 5' RACE reads using MiXCR and keeps one entry per CDR3 protein. The sample has about 530,000 distinct CDR3 sequences, around 20% seen once. The sample was also linked to a second study, of yellow fever vaccine responses in identical twins.

The sequenced material came from CD4+ T cells sorted from blood. These receptors were obtained from a woman younger than 35 in good health.

The chain employs TRBV28 and TRBJ2-1; 7 positions agree with TRBD1. Germline CDR1 and CDR2: MDHEN and SYDVKM. V was clipped by 6 bases and J by 0 bases; unmatched bases: 14. CDR3 length: 18 amino acids. The CDR3 DNA is TGTGCCAGCAGCCAACCCCGGACAGGCTTCCTCTCCTACAATGAGCAGTTCTTC. Amino acid sequence: CASSQPRTGFLSYNEQFF.

J is TRBJ2-1 and V is TRBV2; 12 positions match TRBD2. CDR3 size: 16 residues. CDR1 and CDR2 from the germline V gene are SNHLY and FYNNEI. V was pared by 5 bases and J by 7 bases, with 9 bases of the junction left unmatched. This chain's CDR3 is CASSSLAGGHMNEQFF. In DNA form, the CDR3 reads TGTGCCAGCAGTTCGCTAGCGGGGGGGCATATGAATGAGCAGTTCTTC.

The chain combines TRBV6-1 with TRBJ1-1, with D possibly TRBD1 on 5 matching bases. The V end was cut by 3 bases, the J end by 7 bases, with 12 bases between. Per the germline V gene, CDR1 is MNHNS and CDR2 is SASEGT. This CDR3 is 13 amino acids long. Here the CDR3 DNA reads TGTGCCAGCAGTGACGGGGGATGGGGTGAAGCTTTCTTT. Amino acids: CASSDGGWGEAFF.

The chain joins TRBV12-3 or TRBV12-4 to TRBJ2-2; 7 nucleotides align to TRBD1. V lost 6 bases and J lost 8; bases outside the gene matches: 9. The CDR3 is 14 residues long. The CDR3 protein is CASSLGQSMGELFF. The DNA for the CDR3 is TGTGCCAGCAGCCTGGGACAGAGTATGGGGGAGCTGTTTTTT.

The J gene is TRBJ2-7, the V gene TRBV7-8; 10 bases align to TRBD2. The CDR3 is made up of 15 amino acids. V trimming: 1 base; J trimming: 5 bases; junction bases outside the gene matches: 5. The germline V gene encodes CDR1 SGHVS and CDR2 FQNEAQ. DNA of the CDR3: TGTGCCAGCAGCTTAGGCTCTAGCGGGAGTAACGAGCAGTACTTC. Translation gives CASSLGSSGSNEQYF.

This rearrangement joins TRBV3-1 to TRBJ2-7; TRBD1 matches at 7 bases. This CDR3 has 16 residues. Trimming cost V 1 base and J 0 bases; bases outside gene matches: 6. Per germline, CDR1 LGHDT and CDR2 YNNKEL (reference sequence). The CDR3 DNA is TGTGCCAGCAGCCAAGCCGGGACAGTGAGCTCCTACGAGCAGTACGTC. It translates to CASSQAGTVSSYEQYV.

This clonotype came up a few times. The rearrangement joins TRBV29-1 to TRBJ2-2, with TRBD1 identical over 9 bases. Germline lookup yields CDR1 SQVTM and CDR2 ANQGSEA. V gave up 5 bases and J gave up 5 bases; unmatched junction bases: 3. The CDR3 is made up of 13 amino acids. This CDR3 reads CSVNRGRTGELFF. The DNA for the CDR3 is TGCAGCGTTAACAGGGGGCGAACCGGGGAGCTGTTTTTT.

This clonotype has just a few counts. The chain is built from TRBV12-3 or TRBV12-4 and TRBJ1-1, with D perhaps matching TRBD1 (5 bases). The CDR3 totals 14 residues. V was shortened by 3 bases and J by 2 bases, with 10 bases between the two germline ends. CDR3 nucleotides: TGTGCCAGCAGTTTGGGGGGGGAAAACACTGAAGCTTTCTTT. Its protein is CASSLGGENTEAFF.

This clonotype was observed a handful of times. CDR3 DNA sequence: TGTGCCAGCAGACGGGGGGTTGGGCGCACAGATACGCAGTATTTT. Its translation is CASRRGVGRTDTQYF. The chain employs TRBV27 and TRBJ2-3; 7 positions agree with TRBD2. Germline V gives CDR1 MNHEY, CDR2 SMNVEV (reference sequence). There are 15 residues in the CDR3. The V segment lost 6 bases and the J segment 1 base; nucleotides outside the gene matches: 7.

This clonotype has at least ten counts. This chain connects TRBV27 to TRBJ2-2; D may be TRBD1 (6 bases). Trimming removed 8 bases from V and 6 bases from J, with 19 bases in between. This CDR3 is built from 15 residues. Germline V gene sequence: CDR1 MNHEY, CDR2 SMNVEV (reference sequence). The CDR3 coding sequence is TGTGCCAGCCAAAGGGGGTCCCAGGGAGCCGGGGAGCTGTTTTTT. Translating it yields CASQRGSQGAGELFF.

This clonotype was detected only a few times. The chain recombines TRBV20-1 with TRBJ1-5; TRBD1 aligns across 7 bases. CDR1 and CDR2 from the germline V gene are DFQATT and SNEGSKA (reference sequence). This CDR3 has 17 amino acids. V lost 3 bases to trimming and J lost 2 bases; unmatched junction nucleotides: 13. CDR3 DNA sequence: TGCAGTGCTAGCCGCTCTACAGGGGACGGGGGCAATCAGCCCCAGCATTTT. This translates into CSASRSTGDGGNQPQHF.

In its sample, this clonotype was seen a few times. The chain employs TRBV25-1 and TRBJ2-3; 7 nucleotides line up with TRBD2. In germline, CDR1 is MGHDK, CDR2 SYGVNS. The CDR3 extends over 16 amino acids. V was clipped by 2 bases and J by 0 bases; unmatched bases: 5. CDR3 sequence: CASSEGRGASTDTQYF. CDR3 in DNA: TGTGCCAGCAGTGAAGGGAGGGGCGCGAGCACAGATACGCAGTATTTT. The whole variable domain, filled in from reference TRBV25-1 and TRBJ2-3, reads EADIYQTPRYLVIGTGKKITLECSQTMGHDKMYWYQQDPGMELHLIHYSYGVNSTEKGDLSSESTVSRIRTEHFPLTLESARPSHTSQYLCASSEGRGASTDTQYFGPGTRLTVL.